The T cell receptor beta chain under discussion was sequenced for a study of shared clonotypes between healthy human individuals. The study ran the assay at deep level. The assay was immunoSEQ multiplex PCR, and TCRdb's table has in-frame clones only and misses some. The sample records about half a million clones, roughly three quarters being singletons. This CDR3 is built from 16 residues. Germline CDR1 LGHNA, CDR2 YNFKEQ. Trimming removed 0 bases from V and 9 bases from J, with 15 bases in between. The chain combines TRBV4-2 with TRBJ1-6; tentatively, D is TRBD1 (6 bases). Material for sequencing was PBMCs. The TCR sequence derives from a woman between 40 and 55 years old in good health. Some clones in this sample may be carry-over from other donors' samples. The CDR3 coding sequence is TGTGCCAGCAGCCAAGAGGAGGGGGGGCCCGCTTCACCCCTCCACTTT. Protein: CASSQEEGGPASPLHF.